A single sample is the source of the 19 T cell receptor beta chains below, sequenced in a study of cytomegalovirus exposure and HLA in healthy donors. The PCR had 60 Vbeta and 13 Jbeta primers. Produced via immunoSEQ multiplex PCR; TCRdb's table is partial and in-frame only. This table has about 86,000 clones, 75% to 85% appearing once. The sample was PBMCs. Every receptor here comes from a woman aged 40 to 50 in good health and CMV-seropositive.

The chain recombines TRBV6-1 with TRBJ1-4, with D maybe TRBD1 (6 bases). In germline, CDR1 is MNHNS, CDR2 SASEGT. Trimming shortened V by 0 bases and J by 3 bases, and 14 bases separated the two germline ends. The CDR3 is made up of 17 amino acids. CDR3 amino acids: CASSEASNRAPNEKLFF. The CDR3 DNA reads TGTGCCAGCAGTGAAGCAAGTAACAGGGCCCCTAATGAAAAACTGTTTTTT.

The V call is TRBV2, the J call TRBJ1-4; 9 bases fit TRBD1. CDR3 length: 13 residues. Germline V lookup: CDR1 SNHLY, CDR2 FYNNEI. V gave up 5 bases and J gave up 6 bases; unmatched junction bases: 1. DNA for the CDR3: TGTGCCAGCAGTCGGGACAGGGATGAAAAACTGTTTTTT. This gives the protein CASSRDRDEKLFF. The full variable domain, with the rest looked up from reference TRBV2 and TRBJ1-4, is EPEVTQTPSHQVTQMGQEVILRCVPISNHLYFYWYRQILGQKVEFLVSFYNNEISEKSEIFDDQFSVERPDGSNFTLKIRSTKLEDSAMYFCASSRDRDEKLFFGSGTQLSVL.

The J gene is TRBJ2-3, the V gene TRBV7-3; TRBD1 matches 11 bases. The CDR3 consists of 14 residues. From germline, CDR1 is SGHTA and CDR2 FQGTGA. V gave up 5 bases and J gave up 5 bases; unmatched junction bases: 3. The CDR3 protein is CASSPGQGGDTQYF. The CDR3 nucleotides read TGTGCCAGCAGCCCGGGACAGGGGGGAGATACGCAGTATTTT.

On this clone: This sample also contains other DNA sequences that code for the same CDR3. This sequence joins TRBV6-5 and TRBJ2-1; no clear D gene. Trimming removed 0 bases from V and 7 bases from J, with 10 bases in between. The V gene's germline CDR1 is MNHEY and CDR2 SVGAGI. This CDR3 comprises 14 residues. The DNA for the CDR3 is TGTGCCAGCAGTTACTCGGCTAGTAGGAATGAGCAGTTCTTC. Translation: CASSYSASRNEQFF.

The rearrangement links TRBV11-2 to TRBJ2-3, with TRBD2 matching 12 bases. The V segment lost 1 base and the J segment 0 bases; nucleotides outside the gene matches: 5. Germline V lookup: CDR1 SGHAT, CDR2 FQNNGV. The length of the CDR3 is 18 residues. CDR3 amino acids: CASSLGGTSGSSTDTQYF. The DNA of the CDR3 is TGTGCCAGCAGCTTAGGCGGGACTAGCGGGTCTAGCACAGATACGCAGTATTTT.

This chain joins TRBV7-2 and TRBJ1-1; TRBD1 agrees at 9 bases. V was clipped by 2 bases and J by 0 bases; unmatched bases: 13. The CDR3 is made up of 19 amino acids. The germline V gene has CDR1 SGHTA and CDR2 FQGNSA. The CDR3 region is CASSLRPGGTGSLNTEAFF. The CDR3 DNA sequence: TGTGCCAGCAGCTTAAGACCCGGCGGGACAGGGTCCTTGAACACTGAAGCTTTCTTT.

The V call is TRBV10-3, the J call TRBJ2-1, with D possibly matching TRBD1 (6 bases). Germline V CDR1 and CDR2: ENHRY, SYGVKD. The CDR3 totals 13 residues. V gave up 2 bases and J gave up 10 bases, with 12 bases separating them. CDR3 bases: TGTGCCATCAGTGAGGATTACAGGGCCGAGCAGTTCTTC. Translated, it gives CAISEDYRAEQFF.

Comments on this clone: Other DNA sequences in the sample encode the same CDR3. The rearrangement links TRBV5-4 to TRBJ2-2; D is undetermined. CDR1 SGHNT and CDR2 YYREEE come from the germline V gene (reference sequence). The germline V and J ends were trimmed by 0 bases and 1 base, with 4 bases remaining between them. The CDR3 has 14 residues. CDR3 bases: TGTGCCAGCAGCTTGGACAGGAACACCGGGGAGCTGTTTTTT. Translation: CASSLDRNTGELFF.

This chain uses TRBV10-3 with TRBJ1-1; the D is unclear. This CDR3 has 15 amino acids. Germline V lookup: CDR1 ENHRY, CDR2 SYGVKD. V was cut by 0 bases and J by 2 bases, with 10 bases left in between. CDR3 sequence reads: CAISESITENTEAFF. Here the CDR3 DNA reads TGTGCCATCAGTGAGTCGATCACAGAAAACACTGAAGCTTTCTTT.

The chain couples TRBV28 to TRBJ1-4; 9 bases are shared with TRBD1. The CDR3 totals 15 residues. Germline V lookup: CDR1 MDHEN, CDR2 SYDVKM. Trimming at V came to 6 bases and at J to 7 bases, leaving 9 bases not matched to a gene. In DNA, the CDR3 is TGTGCCAGCAGCGCCGACAGGGGGATAATTGAAAAACTGTTTTTT. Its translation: CASSADRGIIEKLFF.

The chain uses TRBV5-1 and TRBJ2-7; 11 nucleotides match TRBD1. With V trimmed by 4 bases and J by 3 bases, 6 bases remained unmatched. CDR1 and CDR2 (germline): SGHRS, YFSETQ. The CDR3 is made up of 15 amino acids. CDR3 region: CASSPGQGALYEQYF. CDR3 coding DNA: TGCGCCAGCAGCCCAGGACAGGGGGCCCTCTACGAGCAGTACTTC.

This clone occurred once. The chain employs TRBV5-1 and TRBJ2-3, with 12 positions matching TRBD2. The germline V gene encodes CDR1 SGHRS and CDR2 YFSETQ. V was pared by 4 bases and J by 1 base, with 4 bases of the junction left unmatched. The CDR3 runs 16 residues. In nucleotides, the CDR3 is TGCGCCAGCAGCCCGAGGACTAGCGGGGGCACAGATACGCAGTATTTT. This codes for CASSPRTSGGTDTQYF.

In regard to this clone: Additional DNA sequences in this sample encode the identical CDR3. This CDR3 reads CSVRVNTEAFF. The CDR3 nucleotides are TGCAGCGTGAGGGTGAACACTGAAGCTTTCTTT. The chain recombines TRBV29-1 with TRBJ1-1; D is undetermined. Per germline, CDR1 SQVTM and CDR2 ANQGSEA. With 6 bases removed from V and 0 bases from J, the gap between germline ends came to 5 bases. The CDR3 spans 11 residues. Full variable domain (outside the CDR3, taken from reference TRBV29-1 and TRBJ1-1): SAVISQKPSRDICQRGTSLTIQCQVDSQVTMMFWYRQQPGQSLTLIATANQGSEATYESGFVIDKFPISRPNLTFSTLTVSNMSPEDSSIYLCSVRVNTEAFFGQGTRLTVV.

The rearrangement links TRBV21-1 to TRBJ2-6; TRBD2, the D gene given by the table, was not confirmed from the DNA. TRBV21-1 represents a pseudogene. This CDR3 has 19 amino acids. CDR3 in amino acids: CASSKRGGRGTTGANVLTF. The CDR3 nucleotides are TGTGCCAGCAGCAAAAGGGGTGGGCGGGGAACTACTGGGGCCAACGTCCTGACTTTC.

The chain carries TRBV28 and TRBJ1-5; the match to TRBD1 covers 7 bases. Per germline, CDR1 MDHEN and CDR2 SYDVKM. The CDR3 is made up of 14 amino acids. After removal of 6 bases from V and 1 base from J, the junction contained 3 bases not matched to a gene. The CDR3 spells CASRQGGSNQPQHF. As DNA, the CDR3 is TGTGCCAGCAGGCAAGGGGGCAGCAATCAGCCCCAGCATTTT.

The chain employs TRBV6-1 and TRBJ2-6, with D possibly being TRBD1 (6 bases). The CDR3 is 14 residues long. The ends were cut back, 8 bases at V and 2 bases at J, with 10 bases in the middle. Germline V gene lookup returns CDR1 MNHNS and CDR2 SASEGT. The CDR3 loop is CASYRVAGANVLTF. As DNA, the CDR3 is TGTGCCAGCTACAGGGTTGCTGGGGCCAACGTCCTGACTTTC.

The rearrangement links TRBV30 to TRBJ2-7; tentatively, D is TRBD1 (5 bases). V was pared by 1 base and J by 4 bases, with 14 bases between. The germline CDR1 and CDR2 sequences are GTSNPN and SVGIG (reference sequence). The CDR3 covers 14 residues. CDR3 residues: CAWSEASRAYEQYF. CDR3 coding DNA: TGTGCCTGGAGTGAGGCCTCCAGGGCGTACGAGCAGTACTTC.

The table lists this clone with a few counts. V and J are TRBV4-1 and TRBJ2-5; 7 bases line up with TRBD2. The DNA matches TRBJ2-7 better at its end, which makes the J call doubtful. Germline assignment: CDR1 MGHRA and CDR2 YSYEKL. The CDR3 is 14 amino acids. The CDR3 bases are TGCGCCAGCAGCTCGGGGGGAATCACCTACGAGCAGTACTTC. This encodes CASSSGGITYEQYF.

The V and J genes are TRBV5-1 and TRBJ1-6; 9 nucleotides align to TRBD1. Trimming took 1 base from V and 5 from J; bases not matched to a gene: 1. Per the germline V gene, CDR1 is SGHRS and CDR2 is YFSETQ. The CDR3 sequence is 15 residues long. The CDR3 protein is CASSLRQGDNSPLHF. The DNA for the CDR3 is TGCGCCAGCAGCTTGCGACAGGGGGATAATTCACCCCTCCACTTT.